Sequencing of this T cell receptor beta chain was carried out in a study of CD8+CD57+ T cells in acquired aplastic anemia. Overall study: Healthy donor sequencing depth: 9.5 million to 10.8 million CD4+, some 12 million CD8+ reads.

On this clonotype itself: The antigen remains undetermined. Likely a read error: the CDR3 ends without its conserved phenylalanine or tryptophan.

Both TCR beta VDJ combination and CDR3 sequence profiling were carried out. Genomic DNA was the template for this profiling. TCRdb processed the reads anew with MiXCR; each CDR3 protein has one entry. The sample has 100,000 to 150,000 distinct CDR3 sequences, roughly two fifths seen once. Germline V CDR1 and CDR2: KGHDR, SFDVKD. The CDR3 totals 15 residues. The V and J ends lost 6 bases and 1 base, in that order; junction bases with no gene match: 5. Study-level results: There were fewer than 35 CD8+ CDR3 sequences that occurred in both patients and controls.

The J gene is TRBJ1-5, the V gene TRBV24-1; TRBD1 matches at 7 bases. The material sequenced was sorted CD4+, CD8+, or CD8+CD57+ T cells (not recorded which) from PBMCs. This TCR was sampled from a human donor in good health, serving as a control. The CDR3 nucleotides are TGTGCCACCAGTCGAGAAGGGGGCAGCAATCAGCCCCAGCATTCT. Its translation is CATSREGGSNQPQHS.